This T cell receptor beta chain was sequenced in a study of early T cells in non-severe SARS-CoV-2 infection. Looking at the study overall: Sequencing targeted bulk RNA from unsorted whole blood, leaving chains unpaired. General study results and limits: Matching results from VDJdb favored anti-spike CD8 responses, leaving private and CD4 specificities undetected.

The CDR3 contains 16 residues. V shed 5 bases, J shed 3 bases, and the junction held 8 bases outside the gene matches. Germline lookup yields CDR1 MNHNY and CDR2 SVGAGI (reference sequence). Individual cDNA molecules carried attached unique molecular identifiers. TCRdb ran MiXCR on the 5' RACE reads and lists one entry per CDR3 protein. Among 25,000 to 35,000 distinct CDR3 sequences listed, roughly 2.8% were seen once. This clonotype occurred many times. The antigen is not known. The receptor's source is an adult who was a healthcare worker with PCR-confirmed SARS-CoV-2 infection or an uninfected control (not recorded which). Input material: whole blood. The rearrangement joins TRBV6-6 to TRBJ1-5; 9 bases align to TRBD1. Here the CDR3 reads CASSPRTGASNQPQHF. CDR3 nucleotide sequence: TGTGCCAGCAGTCCCCGGACAGGGGCCTCCAATCAGCCCCAGCATTTT.